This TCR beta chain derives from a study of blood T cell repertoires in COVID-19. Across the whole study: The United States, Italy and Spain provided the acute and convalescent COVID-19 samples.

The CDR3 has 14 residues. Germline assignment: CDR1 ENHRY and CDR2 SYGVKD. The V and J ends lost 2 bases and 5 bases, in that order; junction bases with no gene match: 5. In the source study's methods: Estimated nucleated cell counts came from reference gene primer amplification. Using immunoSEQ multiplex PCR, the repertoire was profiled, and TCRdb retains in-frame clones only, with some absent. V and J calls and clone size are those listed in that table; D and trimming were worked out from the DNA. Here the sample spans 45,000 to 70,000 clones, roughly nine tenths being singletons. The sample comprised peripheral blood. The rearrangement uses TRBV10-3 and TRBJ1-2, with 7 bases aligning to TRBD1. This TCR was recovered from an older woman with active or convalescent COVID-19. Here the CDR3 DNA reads TGTGCCATCAGTGAGCCCGGGACAGCTTATGGCTACACCTTC. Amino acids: CAISEPGTAYGYTF.